These T cell receptor beta chains were read from a single sample in a study of T cell responses to AZD1222 COVID-19 vaccine. Using immunoSEQ multiplex PCR, the repertoire was profiled, and TCRdb retains in-frame clones only, with some absent. The table includes around 100,000 clones, around nine tenths detected once. The sequenced sample was peripheral blood, obtained on day 0 of AZD1222 vaccination. Receptors originate from an adult in good health. Both conserved end residues are part of each CDR3. The D gene is left open where the match is weak. Size values are once, few and many counts, or a class for expanded clones, and some rows have none.

.,TRBJ2-1,.,TRBV6-5,CASSYDDNEQFF,TGTGCCAGCAGTTACGACGACAATGAGCAGTTCTTC
.,TRBJ1-2,.,TRBV19,CASSETRTVANYGYTF,TGTGCCAGTAGCGAAACACGGACAGTGGCTAACTATGGCTACACCTTC
TRBD2,TRBJ2-7,few,TRBV6-5,CASRKGREGPSEQYF,TGTGCCAGCAGAAAGGGGCGGGAGGGCCCAAGCGAGCAGTACTTC
TRBD1,TRBJ2-5,.,TRBV11-2,CASSPSGQGARETQYF,TGTGCCAGCAGCCCCTCTGGACAGGGGGCGCGTGAGACCCAGTACTTC
.,TRBJ1-3,.,TRBV6-5,CASSYGFGRAGNTIYF,TGTGCCAGCAGTTACGGTTTCGGCAGGGCAGGAAACACCATATATTTT
.,TRBJ2-1,.,TRBV19,CASSKSRGGSYNEQFF,TGTGCCAGTAGCAAATCCAGGGGAGGCTCCTACAATGAGCAGTTCTTC
TRBD1,TRBJ2-1,.,TRBV25-1,CASSGAGTGGYYNEQFF,TGTGCCAGCAGTGGAGCCGGGACAGGGGGTTACTACAATGAGCAGTTCTTC
.,TRBJ1-1,.,TRBV28,CASSAPFQGGAFF,TGTGCCAGCAGTGCCCCGTTTCAAGGGGGAGCTTTCTTT
TRBD1,TRBJ1-4,.,TRBV6-5,CASRAGQGMELFF,TGTGCCAGCAGGGCGGGACAGGGGATGGAACTGTTTTTT
TRBD1,TRBJ1-2,.,TRBV30,CARKPGGGYGYTF,TGTGCCAGGAAACCAGGGGGCGGCTATGGCTACACCTTC
.,TRBJ2-3,.,TRBV6-1,CASSEWRGDTQYF,TGTGCCAGCAGTGAATGGAGGGGAGATACGCAGTATTTT
TRBD1,TRBJ2-2,few,TRBV7-3,CASSFRQGNTGELFF,TGTGCCAGCAGCTTCAGACAGGGTAACACCGGGGAGCTGTTTTTT
TRBD2,TRBJ2-5,.,TRBV7-9,CASSFGGRETQYF,TGTGCCAGCAGCTTTGGCGGGAGGGAGACCCAGTACTTC
.,TRBJ1-5,.,TRBV7-9,CASSLEGSSDQPQHF,TGTGCCAGCAGCTTAGAAGGGAGCTCAGATCAGCCCCAGCATTTT
.,TRBJ1-3,.,TRBV19,CASSIPGGPSGNTIYF,TGTGCCAGTAGTATTCCTGGCGGGCCCTCTGGAAACACCATATATTTT
.,TRBJ1-1,.,TRBV18,CASSPPQNTEAFF,TGTGCCAGCTCACCACCACAGAACACTGAAGCTTTCTTT
TRBD2,TRBJ2-7,.,TRBV7-8,CASSLYSESGRATPSEQYF,TGTGCCAGCAGCTTATATAGCGAAAGCGGGAGGGCTACTCCATCCGAGCAGTACTTC
.,TRBJ1-2,.,TRBV20-1,CSASSVGYTF,TGCAGTGCTAGCTCGGTTGGCTACACCTTC
.,TRBJ2-7,.,TRBV6-1,CASSEMWNTYEQYF,TGTGCCAGCAGTGAAATGTGGAACACCTACGAGCAGTACTTC
TRBD1,TRBJ2-7,.,TRBV4-1,CASSQGTISGTVTYEQYF,TGCGCCAGCAGCCAAGGTACTATATCCGGGACAGTAACCTACGAGCAGTACTTC
.,TRBJ1-1,.,TRBV18,CASSGDRQTEAFF,TGTGCCAGCTCAGGAGACAGGCAGACTGAAGCTTTCTTT
.,TRBJ2-1,.,TRBV3-1/TRBV3-2,CASSQEGNEQFF,TGTGCCAGCAGCCAAGAGGGCAATGAGCAGTTCTTC
TRBD1,TRBJ2-1,.,TRBV18,CASSPGTVFYEQFF,TGTGCCAGCTCACCGGGGACAGTCTTCTATGAGCAGTTCTTC
.,TRBJ1-1,.,TRBV7-3,CASSPSGVTGEAFF,TGTGCCAGCAGCCCCTCTGGGGTGACGGGAGAAGCTTTCTTT
TRBD1,TRBJ1-5,.,TRBV7-9,CASSLGTGENQPQHF,TGTGCCAGCAGCTTAGGGACAGGTGAAAATCAGCCCCAGCATTTT
TRBD2,TRBJ2-3,.,TRBV6-5,CASSLGTSGTDTQYF,TGTGCCAGCAGCCTCGGGACTAGCGGCACAGATACGCAGTATTTT
.,TRBJ1-1,.,TRBV4-3,CASSHRGPQNTEAFF,TGCGCCAGCAGCCACCGGGGGCCCCAGAACACTGAAGCTTTCTTT
.,TRBJ1-1,.,TRBV28,CASSFYEVGDTEAFF,TGTGCCAGCAGTTTTTATGAGGTAGGAGACACTGAAGCTTTCTTT
.,TRBJ1-4,.,TRBV18,CASSPSRGSEDEKLFF,TGTGCCAGCTCACCAAGTAGGGGCAGCGAGGATGAAAAACTGTTTTTT